This T cell receptor beta chain derives from a study of blood T cells in healthy people across ages (dated by TCRdb to the mid-2010s). Background on the whole study: In model experiments, template switching captured roughly one uniquely barcoded TCR beta cDNA molecule for every two T cells. To track age-related changes in TCR beta repertoire diversity, the study relied on deep sequencing normalized with unique cDNA molecular identifiers. Four age groups were formed from the donors: young (average approximately 15 years), middle-aged (around 41), aged (about 68) and long-lived (more than 75). To avoid experimental bias, donors of different ages were randomly spread across the sequencing lanes. For two donors (one aged 18 to 29 and one aged 80 or older), the study analyzed two additional independent replicas of 1 million unique cDNA reads from the same blood draw. Findings and caveats that apply to the study as a whole: Observed TCR beta diversity correlated strongly with the percentage of naive T cells measured by flow cytometry. As age increased, observed TCR beta diversity per million T cells dropped in a roughly linear way, and a significant reduction was already evident by age 40. Because donor CMV infection status was unknown, age-related changes in expanded clonotypes were potentially confounded. Compared with the aged group, more naive CD4+ T cells, fewer expanded clones and increased TCR diversity were shown by the long-lived group, suggesting age selection. Conclusive comparison of naive and antigen-experienced compartments was prevented by the profiling of bulk unsorted PBMCs. Estimates of total diversity from one million sequenced T cells were regarded as lower bounds and underestimates.

The donors were a few dozen Caucasian individuals from Russia, aged 6 to 90 years, who were systemically healthy. Each donor gave roughly 9 milliliters of peripheral blood, drawn into EDTA-treated Vacutainer tubes. PBMCs were isolated by Ficoll-Paque density-gradient centrifugation, with at least 6 million obtained per sample. Trizol reagent was used to extract total RNA from the PBMCs, yielding at least 5 micrograms per sample. For every donor, flow cytometry on a PBMC aliquot measured the percentage of naive CD45RAhigh/CD27high T cells. From the germline V gene, CDR1 is SGHNT and CDR2 is YENEEA. V is shortened by 6 bases, J by 6 bases, and the region joining them spans 24 bases. From its cysteine to its phenylalanine, the CDR3 spans 16 amino acids. Only CDR3 DNA remains: 48 bases, in frame from the first base. Preparation of the library involved 5' RACE. TCRdb lists the instrument as Illumina HiSeq 2500. The second PCR ran for about 6 to 12 cycles and used a J-beta primer mix along with a sample-barcoded 5' primer. Each TCR beta cDNA molecule received a unique molecular identifier from a template-switch 5' adaptor carrying 12 random nucleotides. Each sample yielded at least 2.5 million CDR3-containing paired-end reads. All of the RNA was converted into first-strand cDNA using the Mint cDNA synthesis kit, with a TRBC-specific oligonucleotide serving as the primer. All cDNA was treated with uracil-DNA glycosylase and then went through a first 18-cycle PCR with the universal primers M1SS and BC2_uni_R. The paper's data handling went like this. For normalization, 1 million high-quality reads, each with a distinct molecular identifier, were randomly selected from each sample. Instead of being binned into consensus sequences, reads that shared molecular identifiers were thrown out. MiTCR, with a Q25 quality threshold and the strictest error-elimination algorithm, was used for CDR3 identification, clonotype clustering and error correction. A nonparametric unseen species model with Euler transformation was used to estimate a lower bound on total TCR beta diversity. The public reads were reanalyzed by TCRdb: fastp trimming at Q25, MiXCR alignment, in-frame beta chains only. A single entry per CDR3 protein holds the most common genes and DNA from its merged rows. The V and J calls come from TCRdb's annotation, not from the publication. The sample table holds some 640,000 distinct CDR3 sequences, of which 49% were seen once. The top ten constitute under 35% of the sample.

This clonotype was observed at least ten times. Its target antigen remains unknown. The sample holds no much larger clone one base away, and base qualities are not on file. This receptor was obtained from a woman in her sixties in good health. The sample comprised blood. The rearrangement combines TRBV11-3 with TRBJ2-7; a weak D assignment points to TRBD1 (6 bases agree). The encoded CDR3 is CASRIGDNPPECEQYF. The DNA reads TGTGCCAGCAGGATAGGGGACAACCCGCCAGAGTGCGAGCAGTACTTC.